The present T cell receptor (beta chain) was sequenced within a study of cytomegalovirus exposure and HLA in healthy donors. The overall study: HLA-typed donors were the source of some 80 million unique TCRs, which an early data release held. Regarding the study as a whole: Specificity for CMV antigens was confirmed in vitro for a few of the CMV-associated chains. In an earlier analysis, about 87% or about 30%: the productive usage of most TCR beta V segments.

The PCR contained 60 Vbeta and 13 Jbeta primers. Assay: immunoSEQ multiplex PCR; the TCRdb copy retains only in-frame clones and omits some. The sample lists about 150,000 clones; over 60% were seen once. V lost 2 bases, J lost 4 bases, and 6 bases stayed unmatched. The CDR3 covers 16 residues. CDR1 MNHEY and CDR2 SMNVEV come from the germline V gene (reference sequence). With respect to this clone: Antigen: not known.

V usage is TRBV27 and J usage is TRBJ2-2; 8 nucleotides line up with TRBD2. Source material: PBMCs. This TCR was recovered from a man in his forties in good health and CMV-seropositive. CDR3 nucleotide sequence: TGTGCCAGCAGTTTACTTGGGCTAGCGGGCACCGGGGAGCTGTTTTTT. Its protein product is CASSLLGLAGTGELFF.